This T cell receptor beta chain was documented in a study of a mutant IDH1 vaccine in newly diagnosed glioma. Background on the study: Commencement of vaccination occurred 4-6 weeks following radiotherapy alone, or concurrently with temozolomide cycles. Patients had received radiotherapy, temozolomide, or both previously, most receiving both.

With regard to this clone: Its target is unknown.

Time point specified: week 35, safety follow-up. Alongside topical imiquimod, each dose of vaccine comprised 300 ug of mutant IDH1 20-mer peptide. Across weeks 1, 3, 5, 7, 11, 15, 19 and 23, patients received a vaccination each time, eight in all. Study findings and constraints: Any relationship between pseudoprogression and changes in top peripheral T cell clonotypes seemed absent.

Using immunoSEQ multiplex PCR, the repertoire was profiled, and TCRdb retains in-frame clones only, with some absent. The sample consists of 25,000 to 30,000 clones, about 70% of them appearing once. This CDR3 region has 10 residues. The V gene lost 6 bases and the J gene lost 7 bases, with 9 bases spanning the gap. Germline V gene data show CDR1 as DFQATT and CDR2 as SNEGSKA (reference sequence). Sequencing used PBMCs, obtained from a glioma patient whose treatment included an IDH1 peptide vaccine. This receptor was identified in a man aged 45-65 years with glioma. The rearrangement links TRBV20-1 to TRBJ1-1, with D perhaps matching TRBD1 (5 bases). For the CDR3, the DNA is TGCAGTGCCAGGGTGGTTGAAGCTTTCTTT. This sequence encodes CSARVVEAFF.